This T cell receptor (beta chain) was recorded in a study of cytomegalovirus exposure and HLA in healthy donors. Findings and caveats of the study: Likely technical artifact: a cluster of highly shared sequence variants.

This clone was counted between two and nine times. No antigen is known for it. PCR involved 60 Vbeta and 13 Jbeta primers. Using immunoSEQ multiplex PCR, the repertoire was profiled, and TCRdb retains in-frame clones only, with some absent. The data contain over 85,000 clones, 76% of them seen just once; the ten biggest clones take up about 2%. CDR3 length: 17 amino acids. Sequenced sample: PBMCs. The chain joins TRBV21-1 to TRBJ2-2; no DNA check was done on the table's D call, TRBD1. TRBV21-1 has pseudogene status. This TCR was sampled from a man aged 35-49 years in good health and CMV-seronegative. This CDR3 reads CASSEPPGQGNTGELFF. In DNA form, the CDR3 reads TGTGCCAGCAGCGAACCTCCGGGACAGGGGAACACCGGGGAGCTGTTTTTT.